These 12 T cell receptor beta chains came from one sample sequenced in a study of blood T cell repertoires in COVID-19. Libraries were prepared by immunoSEQ multiplex PCR; TCRdb keeps only in-frame clonotypes and omits some of them. This sample yields about 200,000 clones, of which roughly 90% are seen a single time; nearly 0.55% belongs to the top ten. The sample comprised peripheral blood. These receptors originate from a man aged 45-65 years with acute or convalescent COVID-19.

The V and J genes are TRBV4-2 and TRBJ1-5; D might be TRBD1 (6 bases). V lost 0 bases and J 5 bases, leaving 14 bases between the germline ends. The CDR3 covers 16 residues. CDR1 is LGHNA, CDR2 YNFKEQ, per germline. Written as DNA, the CDR3 is TGTGCCAGCAGCCAAGATCTGGCAGGGGAGTATCAGCCCCAGCATTTT. This encodes CASSQDLAGEYQPQHF.

V usage is TRBV6-5 and J usage is TRBJ1-1; the match to TRBD1 covers 11 bases. The CDR3 sequence is 15 residues long. V dropped 2 bases and J dropped 6; count of bases not matched to a gene: 5. The germline CDR1 and CDR2 sequences are MNHEY and SVGAGI. CDR3 nucleotide sequence: TGTGCCAGCAGTTACCGGACAGGGGGCCGGTCTGAAGCTTTCTTT. Its protein is CASSYRTGGRSEAFF.

The V and J genes are TRBV6-5 and TRBJ1-6; a possible D gene is TRBD1 (6 bases). V was cut by 0 bases and J by 10 bases, with 13 bases left in between. CDR1 MNHEY and CDR2 SVGAGI come from the germline V gene. The CDR3 sequence is 15 residues long. CDR3 in DNA: TGTGCCAGCAGTTACTCCACAGGGTTCTCATCACCCCTCCACTTT. Its protein product is CASSYSTGFSSPLHF.

This clone was detected only once. The CDR3: CASSQVAGGLTDTQYF. In nucleotides, the CDR3 is TGCGCCAGCAGCCAAGTAGCGGGGGGGCTCACAGATACGCAGTATTTT. The chain couples TRBV4-3 to TRBJ2-3; 11 positions agree with TRBD2. The CDR3 is made up of 16 amino acids. After removal of 1 base from V and 2 bases from J, the junction contained 2 bases not matched to a gene. CDR1 is LGHNA, CDR2 YSLEER, per germline.

The CDR3 DNA reads TGTGCCAGCAGCCAAAGACAGGGGGAGAGATACGAGCAGTACGTC. As protein: CASSQRQGERYEQYV. V gene TRBV3-1 (or the pseudogene TRBV3-2) combines with J gene TRBJ2-7, with 9 bases matching TRBD1. The ends lost 2 bases at V and 4 bases at J; junction bases unmatched: 6. This CDR3 contains 15 residues. Germline-derived CDR1 and CDR2 are LGHDT and YNNKEL (reference sequence).

V and J are TRBV5-4 and TRBJ1-2; D may be TRBD1 (5 bases). Trimming took off 3 bases at V and 7 bases at J, with 13 bases between the two ends. Germline V gene sequence: CDR1 SGHNT, CDR2 YYREEE (reference sequence). This CDR3 has 13 amino acids. DNA for the CDR3: TGTGCCAGCAGCTCATCGCAGGGTCTTGGCTACACCTTC. It yields the protein CASSSSQGLGYTF.

This clone was seen just once. This chain connects TRBV4-1 to TRBJ1-3; 8 positions match TRBD1. The CDR3 extends over 19 amino acids. The V gene end was trimmed by 0 bases and the J gene end by 1 base; junction bases not matched to a gene: 11. Germline CDR1 reads MGHRA; CDR2 reads YSYEKL. CDR3 sequence: CASSQDPSPWTGSGNTIYF. CDR3 sequence (DNA): TGCGCCAGCAGCCAAGACCCGAGCCCCTGGACAGGGTCTGGAAACACCATATATTTT.

The gene calls are TRBV4-3 and TRBJ2-7; 14 nucleotides line up with TRBD2. The germline gives CDR1 LGHNA, CDR2 YSLEER. The CDR3 spans 15 residues. The CDR3 here is CASSQDRGLAGELMV. CDR3 sequence (DNA): TGCGCCAGCAGCCAAGATCGGGGACTAGCGGGGGAGTTAATGGTC.

CDR3 sequence reads: CASSANLRSEQYF. The CDR3 DNA follows: TGTGCCAGCAGCGCCAACCTGCGGAGCGAGCAGTACTTC. This chain uses TRBV9 with TRBJ2-7; D remains unclear. From germline, CDR1 is SGDLS and CDR2 YYNGEE. This CDR3 is built from 13 residues. Trimming stripped 3 bases from V and 6 bases from J, with 13 bases between.

The chain couples TRBV27 to TRBJ1-1, with 7 bases matching TRBD1. This CDR3 comprises 16 residues. Germline V CDR1 and CDR2: MNHEY, SMNVEV (reference sequence). Germline trimming cut 6 bases from V and 3 bases from J; bases unmatched to any gene: 13. The DNA of the CDR3 is TGTGCCAGCAGCCTCACAGGGGAGAGCAAGGACACTGAAGCTTTCTTT. Translation gives CASSLTGESKDTEAFF.

The chain has TRBV20-1 and TRBJ2-3; D gene ambiguous. Trimming took off 1 base at V and 10 bases at J, with 9 bases between the two ends. CDR3 length: 11 amino acids. The germline gives CDR1 DFQATT, CDR2 SNEGSKA (reference sequence). The CDR3 protein is CSARVTRAQYF. DNA for the CDR3: TGCAGTGCTAGAGTCACCCGGGCGCAGTATTTT.

V usage is TRBV27 and J usage is TRBJ1-2, with 7 bases aligning to TRBD1. CDR3 length: 14 residues. Looked up from germline, CDR1 is MNHEY and CDR2 is SMNVEV (reference sequence). Trimming removed 3 bases from V and 4 bases from J; junction bases left unmatched: 5. The CDR3 loop is CASSFAGQFYGYTF. The CDR3 DNA reads as TGTGCCAGCAGTTTCGCGGGACAGTTCTATGGCTACACCTTC.